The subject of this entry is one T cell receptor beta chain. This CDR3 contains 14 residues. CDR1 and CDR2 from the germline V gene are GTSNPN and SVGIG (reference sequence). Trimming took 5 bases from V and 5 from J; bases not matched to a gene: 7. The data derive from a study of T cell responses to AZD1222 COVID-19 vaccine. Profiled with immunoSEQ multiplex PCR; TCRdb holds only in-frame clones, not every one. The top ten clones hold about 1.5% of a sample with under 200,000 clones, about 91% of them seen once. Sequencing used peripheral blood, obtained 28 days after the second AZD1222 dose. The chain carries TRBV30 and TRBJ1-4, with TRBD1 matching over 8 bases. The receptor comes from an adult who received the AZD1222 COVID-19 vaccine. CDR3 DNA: TGTGCCTGGTCGACAGGGGCGCTCAATGAAAAACTGTTTTTT. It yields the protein CAWSTGALNEKLFF.